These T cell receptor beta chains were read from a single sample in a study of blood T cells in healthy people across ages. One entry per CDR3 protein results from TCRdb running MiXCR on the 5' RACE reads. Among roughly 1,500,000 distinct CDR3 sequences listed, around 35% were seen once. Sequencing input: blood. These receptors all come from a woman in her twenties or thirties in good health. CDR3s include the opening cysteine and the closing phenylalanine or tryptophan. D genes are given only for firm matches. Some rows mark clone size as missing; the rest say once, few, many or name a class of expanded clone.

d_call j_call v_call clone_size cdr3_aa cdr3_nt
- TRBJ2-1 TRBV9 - CASSVAPSKGAGNEQFF TGTGCCAGCAGCGTAGCCCCCAGCAAAGGGGCCGGCAATGAGCAGTTCTTC
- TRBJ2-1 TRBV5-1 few CASSVGNAVGDEQFF TGCGCCAGCAGCGTCGGAAACGCCGTGGGGGATGAGCAGTTCTTC
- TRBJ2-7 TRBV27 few CASSFWLGREQYF TGTGCCAGCAGTTTCTGGCTGGGGCGCGAGCAGTACTTC
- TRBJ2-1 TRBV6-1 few CASTDPRQGHEQFF TGTGCCAGCACCGACCCCCGGCAGGGCCATGAGCAGTTCTTC
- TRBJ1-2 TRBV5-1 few CASSPINYGYTF TGCGCCAGCAGCCCAATTAACTATGGCTACACCTTC
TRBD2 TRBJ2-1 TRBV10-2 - CASSDGAGGLNEQFF TGCGCCAGCAGTGATGGGGCGGGGGGGCTCAATGAGCAGTTCTTC
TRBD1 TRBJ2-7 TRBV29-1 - CSIESLDREDEQYF TGCAGCATTGAAAGCCTGGACAGGGAAGACGAGCAGTACTTC
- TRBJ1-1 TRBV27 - CASRLRTRTNTEAFF TGTGCCAGCAGGCTTAGAACAAGGACGAACACTGAAGCTTTCTTT
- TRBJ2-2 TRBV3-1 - CASTWTESGELFF TGTGCCAGCACCTGGACCGAGAGCGGGGAGCTGTTTTTT
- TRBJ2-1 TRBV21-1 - CARGTSGGANEQFF TGTGCCAGGGGGACTAGCGGGGGGGCCAATGAGCAGTTCTTC